This T cell receptor beta chain was recorded in a study of shared clonotypes between healthy human individuals. Study at large: Three plates were used per donor for CD4 naive, three for CD4 memory, two for CD8 naive and one for CD8 memory. General observations from the study: Non-shared clonotypes showed lower generation probabilities than clonotypes common to all four donors. Clonotypes that were shared across a few donors made up roughly 5.2% of naive CD4 clonotypes. Memory subsets generally showed smaller estimated richness than naive subsets did.

Germline CDR1 and CDR2: MNHEY and SMNVEV (reference sequence). CDR3 size: 12 residues. V dropped 8 bases and J dropped 1 base, with 8 bases sitting between them. As regards this clone: Its antigen is as yet unknown.

Using immunoSEQ multiplex PCR, the repertoire was profiled, and TCRdb retains in-frame clones only, with some absent. The sample carries 2 million to 2.5 million clones, over 85% recorded once. The V call is TRBV27, the J call TRBJ1-1, with no clear D. Sequencing input: naive CD4+ T cells from PBMCs. This sample's subset: CD45RA+ positively selected. The sequence was obtained from a man younger than 30 in good health. Some clones in this sample may be carry-over from other donors' samples. The CDR3 protein is CASGKGNTEAFF. CDR3 sequence (DNA): TGTGCCAGCGGAAAGGGGAACACTGAAGCTTTCTTT.